The sequence of this T cell receptor beta chain was determined in a study of CD8 T cell repertoires and HIV-1 epitope variants. Background on the study: Separate wells received one of Twenty-five Gag or Nef variant peptides. Controls were a CMV, EBV and flu peptide pool, Ebola AY9 negative control, and no-peptide well. Tested: three Gag epitope families, Nef HW9 and YT9. Points from the study as a whole: Only beta chains were identified, marking proliferation to antigen, not function.

Notes on this clone: The target antigen is unknown.

Some clones are missing from TCRdb's copy, which holds only in-frame ones; the method was immunoSEQ multiplex PCR. The data show several thousand clones, with approximately 65% seen just once and roughly 45% held by the top ten. Sequenced sample: cultured CD8+ T cells derived from PBMCs. The source is a male donor with HIV.

CDR3 sequence (DNA): TGTGCCAGCAGCTTACCAGGCTCCTACGAGCAGTACTTC. Amino acids: CASSLPGSYEQYF. V and J are TRBV13 and TRBJ2-7, with D unclear. The length of the CDR3 is 13 residues. Trimming shortened V by 2 bases and J by 0 bases, and 5 bases separated the two germline ends. From germline, CDR1 is PRHDT and CDR2 FYEKMQ (reference sequence).